The text below deals with one TCR beta chain. Its cognate antigen is unknown. The data stem from a study of blood T cells in healthy people across ages. Notes on the study in general: Investigators treated diversity estimates from one million T cells as underestimates. Long-lived donors had more naive CD4+ cells and higher diversity than aged donors.

CDR1 is MGHRA, CDR2 YSYEKL, per germline. This CDR3 is 14 amino acids long. Trimming cost V 2 bases and J 9 bases; bases outside gene matches: 6. A second PCR of 7 to 11 cycles used a sample-barcoded 5' primer and a J-beta primer mix. Every single cDNA molecule received a tag from a template-switch adaptor with 12 random nucleotides. TCRdb analysed the 5' RACE reads with MiXCR anew, one entry per CDR3 protein. Among about 1.4 million distinct CDR3 sequences, around 59% were seen once, and the ten largest hold 6.5% to 8.5%. Samples each yielded at least 5.5 micrograms of total RNA. The sequenced sample consisted of blood. This sequence originates from a man aged 18 to 29 in good health. The V gene is TRBV4-1, the J gene TRBJ1-5; 8 bases map to TRBD1. The chain's CDR3 is CASSQRQGAAPQHF. Written as DNA, the CDR3 is TGCGCCAGCAGCCAACGGCAGGGGGCTGCGCCCCAGCATTTT.